This T cell receptor beta chain was identified during a study of T cells after posttransplantation cyclophosphamide. Whole-study results and caveats: TRB clonality was highly associated with recipient CMV seropositivity and reactivation. Donor-recipient repertoire similarity was low at 1-2 months, rising over year one.

Unmatched junction bases numbered 14, after V lost 2 bases and J lost 12 bases. Germline CDR1 reads SGHDT; CDR2 reads YYEEEE. The CDR3 is 15 amino acids. TCRdb's copy holds only in-frame clones and misses some; the assay was immunoSEQ multiplex PCR. The table lists 8,500 to 9,500 clones, nearly 99% of them singletons. To note about this clone: The target antigen is unknown.

Sample: naive CD8+ T cells sorted from PBMCs. The receptor's source is a man aged 45-60 years in good health, CMV-negative, and a related stem cell transplant donor. V gene TRBV5-6 combines with J gene TRBJ2-1; TRBD2 matches at 7 bases. The CDR3, as DNA: TGTGCCAGCAGCTTTGGCTACCCCTCTCCGGGGGGGCAGTTCTTC. Translation: CASSFGYPSPGGQFF.